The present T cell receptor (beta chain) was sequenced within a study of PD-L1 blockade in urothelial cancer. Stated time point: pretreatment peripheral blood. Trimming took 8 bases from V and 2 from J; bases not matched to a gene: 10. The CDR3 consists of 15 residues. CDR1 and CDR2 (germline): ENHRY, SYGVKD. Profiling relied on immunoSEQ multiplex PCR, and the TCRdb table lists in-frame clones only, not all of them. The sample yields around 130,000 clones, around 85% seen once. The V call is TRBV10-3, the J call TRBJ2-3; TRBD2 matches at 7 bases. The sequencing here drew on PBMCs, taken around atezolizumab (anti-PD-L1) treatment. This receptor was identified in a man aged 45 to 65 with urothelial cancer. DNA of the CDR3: TGTGCCATCGCCCCCGGGACTAAACTCACAGATACGCAGTATTTT. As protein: CAIAPGTKLTDTQYF.